This TCR beta chain is from a study of CD4 T cells in relation to SARS-CoV-2 and coronaviruses. There are 13 residues in the CDR3. Germline trimming cut 6 bases from V and 4 bases from J; bases unmatched to any gene: 3. Germline V gives CDR1 SNHLY, CDR2 FYNNEI. The unexposed donors gave CD4+ T cells in 2011-2018, prior to COVID-19. TCRdb's copy holds only in-frame clones and misses some; the assay was immunoSEQ multiplex PCR. Here the sample spans nearly 70,000 clones, over 90% being singletons. This clonotype was sampled from a human donor in good health. This chain joins TRBV2 and TRBJ1-2, with 9 bases that match TRBD1. Sequenced input: naive CD4+ T cells from PBMCs. The subset: naive CD4+ T cells isolated by negative enrichment. The CDR3 region has the DNA TGTGCCAGCAGCGGGACAGGGTTCTATGGCTACACCTTC. Amino acid sequence: CASSGTGFYGYTF.